These T cell receptor beta chains were read from a single sample in a study of blood T cell repertoires in COVID-19. Sequencing was performed with immunoSEQ multiplex PCR; in TCRdb, only in-frame clones are kept and a portion is missing. The sample has around 230,000 clones, roughly 89% seen once. The sequenced sample was PBMCs or T cells enriched from blood (not recorded which). These receptor sequences come from a man younger than 35 with acute COVID-19. The CDR3 runs from the conserved cysteine through the conserved F or W. The order of the fields is V gene, CDR3 length, J gene, CDR3 protein.

v_gene: TRBV2
len: 13
j_gene: TRBJ1-1
CDR3aa: CASSAEGRAEAFF

v_gene: TRBV13
len: 16
j_gene: TRBJ2-5
CDR3aa: CASSLGLAGFQETQYF

v_gene: TRBV11-2
len: 15
j_gene: TRBJ2-1
CDR3aa: CASSLSSGSRNEQFF

v_gene: TRBV28
len: 15
j_gene: TRBJ1-1
CDR3aa: CASSPGGGARTEAFF

v_gene: TRBV18
len: 14
j_gene: TRBJ1-4
CDR3aa: CASSRDRDHEKLFF

v_gene: TRBV29-1
len: 12
j_gene: TRBJ1-2
CDR3aa: CSVESGGYGYTF

v_gene: TRBV25-1
len: 18
j_gene: TRBJ2-1
CDR3aa: CASSESSSAVSSYNEQFF

v_gene: TRBV13
len: 14
j_gene: TRBJ2-1
CDR3aa: CASSTGLAGYEQFF

v_gene: TRBV29-1
len: 14
j_gene: TRBJ2-1
CDR3aa: CSATGTSPGNEQFF

v_gene: TRBV3-1/TRBV3-2
len: 13
j_gene: TRBJ1-1
CDR3aa: CASSQDDRAEAFF

v_gene: TRBV11-2
len: 14
j_gene: TRBJ1-4
CDR3aa: CASSLTGKYEKLFF

v_gene: TRBV28
len: 12
j_gene: TRBJ2-7
CDR3aa: CASSLTGGEQYF

v_gene: TRBV7-9
len: 15
j_gene: TRBJ1-2
CDR3aa: CASTARGQNFYGYTF

v_gene: TRBV7-8
len: 13
j_gene: TRBJ1-3
CDR3aa: CASSRSSGNTIYF

v_gene: TRBV5-1
len: 18
j_gene: TRBJ2-5
CDR3aa: CASSSGTSGASLQETQYF

v_gene: TRBV2
len: 15
j_gene: TRBJ1-2
CDR3aa: CASSEAGMGGYGYTF

v_gene: TRBV15
len: 16
j_gene: TRBJ2-1
CDR3aa: CATSRELAGDHNEQFF

v_gene: TRBV27
len: 15
j_gene: TRBJ2-1
CDR3aa: CASSTPGLNYNEQFF

v_gene: TRBV19
len: 14
j_gene: TRBJ1-1
CDR3aa: CASSAGQGNTEAFF

v_gene: TRBV28
len: 16
j_gene: TRBJ2-4
CDR3aa: CASSPLENLAKNIQYF

v_gene: TRBV29-1
len: 14
j_gene: TRBJ2-1
CDR3aa: CSGSGVGSYNEQFF

v_gene: TRBV11-3
len: 13
j_gene: TRBJ2-2
CDR3aa: CASSLGGSGELFF

v_gene: TRBV2
len: 16
j_gene: TRBJ2-4
CDR3aa: CASSETGGLAKNIQYF

v_gene: TRBV5-4
len: 16
j_gene: TRBJ2-7
CDR3aa: CASSQSSGMSSYEQYF